A few counts support the clone carrying this T cell receptor (beta chain). As yet, its antigen is unknown. This entry is derived from a study of beta chain features in type 1 diabetes. Findings of the study overall: Naive, central memory and regulatory TCRB repertoires appeared more similar among patients than healthy donors. The influence of HLA type on TCRB rearrangement stayed undetermined.

Averaging about 0.12 L, one heparinised blood draw came from each individual donor. Germline CDR1 and CDR2: GTSNPN and SVGIG (reference sequence). The CDR3 has 15 residues. Germline trimming cut 0 bases from V and 1 base from J; bases unmatched to any gene: 3. The isolated RNA, all of it, was reverse transcribed, so expressed TCRB transcripts were what got sequenced. Only in-frame clones appear in the TCRdb table, and some are missing; sequencing was by immunoSEQ multiplex PCR. Of 140,000 or so clones listed, 10% are singletons. This chain uses TRBV30 with TRBJ2-3; 8 nucleotides align to TRBD2. The sample taken for sequencing was naive CD4+ T cells from blood. This TCR came from a man between 18 and 35 years old in good health. The CDR3 sequence: CAWSVRGGRTDTQYF. CDR3 bases: TGTGCCTGGAGTGTACGCGGGGGGCGCACAGATACGCAGTATTTT.